Listed below are T cell receptor beta chains from one sample, sequenced in a study of blood T cells in healthy people across ages. TCRdb reprocessed the 5' RACE reads via MiXCR and lists one record per CDR3 protein. The table shows some 1,800,000 distinct CDR3 sequences, with about two fifths occurring only once. Sequencing was done on a sample of blood. Receptors originate from a human donor in good health. The CDR3 runs from the conserved cysteine through the conserved F or W. The D gene is left open where the match is weak. Size is stated for part of the rows, as once, few or many counts, or as a class when the clone is expanded.

size | J | D | V | CDR3 | DNA
. | TRBJ1-5 | . | TRBV6-6 | CASSSPFGIGQPQHF | TGTGCCAGCAGTTCCCCGTTCGGGATAGGACAGCCCCAGCATTTT
. | TRBJ2-3 | TRBD1 | TRBV6-2/TRBV6-3 | CASSYILGQADTQYF | TGTGCCAGCAGTTACATTTTGGGACAGGCCGATACGCAGTATTTT
. | TRBJ2-5 | TRBD1 | TRBV20-1 | CSARTTGDTQYF | TGCAGTGCTAGAACAACAGGGGATACCCAGTACTTC
. | TRBJ1-1 | . | TRBV6-1 | CASTEGGLYGAFF | TGTGCCAGCACCGAGGGAGGGCTTTACGGAGCTTTCTTT
few | TRBJ2-1 | . | TRBV9 | CASSDPLGVGNEQFF | TGTGCCAGCAGTGACCCCCTGGGGGTGGGGAATGAGCAGTTCTTC
. | TRBJ2-2 | . | TRBV6-5 | CASSYLIGDTGELFF | TGTGCCAGCAGTTACCTCATAGGGGACACCGGGGAGCTGTTTTTT
. | TRBJ1-1 | TRBD1 | TRBV5-1 | CASSPTMTGGTEAFF | TGCGCCAGCAGCCCAACTATGACAGGGGGCACTGAAGCTTTCTTT
. | TRBJ1-5 | . | TRBV3-1 | CASSQAGGRQPQHF | TGTGCCAGCAGCCAAGCCGGGGGAAGACAGCCCCAGCATTTT
. | TRBJ2-1 | . | TRBV29-1 | CSVEYVSGKNNEQFF | TGCAGCGTTGAATATGTGTCAGGGAAAAACAATGAGCAGTTCTTC
few | TRBJ1-1 | . | TRBV2 | CASSSVIMNTEAFF | TGTGCCAGCAGCTCGGTTATCATGAACACTGAAGCTTTCTTT
many | TRBJ2-7 | . | TRBV28 | CASTRVGVAYEQYF | TGTGCCAGCACGAGGGTAGGGGTTGCCTACGAGCAGTACTTC
once | TRBJ2-3 | TRBD2 | TRBV20-1 | CSAPRLAGEDTDTQYF | TGCAGTGCTCCCCGACTAGCGGGGGAAGATACAGATACGCAGTATTTT
. | TRBJ2-7 | TRBD1 | TRBV5-1 | CASGSGRTGGLRSDEQYF | TGCGCCAGCGGCTCCGGCCGGACAGGGGGTTTGAGGAGCGACGAGCAGTACTTC
few | TRBJ1-2 | . | TRBV7-2 | CATPSGIYGYTF | TGTGCCACACCTTCAGGGATCTATGGCTACACCTTC
. | TRBJ2-7 | . | TRBV9 | CASSVEKSSYEQYF | TGTGCCAGCAGCGTGGAAAAAAGCTCCTACGAGCAGTACTTC
few | TRBJ2-7 | . | TRBV11-2 | CASSIAGGGAYEQYF | TGTGCCAGCAGCATAGCCGGAGGGGGGGCCTACGAGCAGTACTTC
. | TRBJ2-3 | . | TRBV12-3/TRBV12-4 | CASSFSISTDTQYF | TGTGCCAGCAGTTTCTCTATCTCCACAGATACGCAGTATTTT
. | TRBJ2-3 | . | TRBV6-1 | CASSERAAGETDTQYF | TGTGCCAGCAGTGAACGGGCTGCAGGGGAAACAGATACGCAGTATTTT
few | TRBJ1-4 | . | TRBV29-1 | CSVEVGTGSNEKLFF | TGCAGCGTTGAAGTGGGAACAGGGTCTAATGAAAAACTGTTTTTT
. | TRBJ1-4 | . | TRBV7-9 | CASQQGSNEKLFF | TGTGCCAGCCAACAGGGAAGTAATGAAAAACTGTTTTTT
few | TRBJ2-3 | . | TRBV27 | CASRQGGVTDTQYF | TGTGCCAGCAGACAGGGTGGGGTCACAGATACGCAGTATTTT
few | TRBJ1-1 | . | TRBV29-1 | CSVHHRSEAFF | TGCAGCGTTCATCACAGGAGTGAAGCTTTCTTT
. | TRBJ2-3 | TRBD1 | TRBV7-2 | CASSHRVEGADTQYF | TGTGCCAGCAGCCACCGCGTAGAGGGGGCGGATACGCAGTATTTT
many | TRBJ2-1 | TRBD2 | TRBV4-3 | CASSQSGGIYNEQFF | TGCGCCAGCAGCCAAAGCGGGGGAATATACAATGAGCAGTTCTTC
. | TRBJ2-4 | . | TRBV28 | CASSSVVGNIQYF | TGTGCCAGCAGTTCGGTTGTCGGAAACATTCAGTACTTC
. | TRBJ1-6 | TRBD1 | TRBV10-3 | CAIRGQGNSPLHF | TGTGCCATCAGGGGACAGGGGAATTCACCCCTCCACTTT
. | TRBJ2-3 | . | TRBV6-1 | CASSEVSVGNTDTQYF | TGTGCCAGCAGTGAAGTATCAGTGGGCAACACAGATACGCAGTATTTT